The following is a T cell receptor (beta chain) sequence with its context. This entry is derived from a study of human T cells and chemical hapten exposure. This CDR3 has 17 amino acids. Trimming shortened V by 3 bases and J by 5 bases, and 20 bases separated the two germline ends. This sample's time point: patch test 1, 2 weeks after DPC sensitization. Noted treatment: therapeutic diphenylcyclopropenone sensitization with weekly scalp DPC. TCRdb ran MiXCR on the RACE reads and lists one entry per CDR3 protein. Here the sample spans tens of thousands of distinct CDR3 sequences, 8% to 11% being singletons.

The input for sequencing was whole blood, taken in connection with sensitization to the hapten diphenylcyclopropenone (DPC). V gene TRBV12-3 or TRBV12-4 combines with J gene TRBJ1-5; D uncertain. The receptor's source is a man in his forties or fifties with alopecia areata. Some clones in this sample may be carry-over from other donors' samples. The CDR3 nucleotides read TGTGCCAGCAGTTTCGCGGTATATCGAACGGGCTATCAGCCCCAGCATTTT. It is translated as CASSFAVYRTGYQPQHF.